The 16 T cell receptor beta chains reported below all come from one sample, sequenced in a study of blood T cell repertoires in COVID-19. The data were produced by immunoSEQ multiplex PCR, yet TCRdb's version contains in-frame clones alone and is incomplete. The sample yields 200,000 to 250,000 clones, about 86% seen once. Material: peripheral blood. These receptors all come from a woman aged 45-65 years with COVID-19, enrolled during active disease.

V usage is TRBV19 and J usage is TRBJ2-4; 10 nucleotides line up with TRBD1. The CDR3 is made up of 19 amino acids. V lost 5 bases to trimming and J lost 1 base; unmatched junction nucleotides: 14. CDR1 is LNHDA and CDR2 is SQIVND in the germline V gene (reference sequence). The CDR3 sequence is CASSPRTGGVERAKNIQYF. CDR3 DNA sequence: TGTGCCAGTAGTCCTAGGACAGGGGGGGTGGAGAGGGCCAAAAACATTCAGTACTTC.

This chain joins TRBV27 and TRBJ2-1; D is ambiguous. The V gene's germline CDR1 is MNHEY and CDR2 SMNVEV (reference sequence). V lost 2 bases and J 0 bases, leaving 8 bases between the germline ends. The CDR3 sequence is 15 residues long. The CDR3 DNA sequence: TGTGCCAGCAGTTTACTACGGAGCTCCTACAATGAGCAGTTCTTC. It encodes CASSLLRSSYNEQFF.

This chain uses TRBV5-4 with TRBJ1-4; no clear D gene. Germline V gives CDR1 SGHNT, CDR2 YYREEE (reference sequence). V was clipped by 0 bases and J by 3 bases, with 9 bases between them. The CDR3 loop spans 15 amino acids. The chain's CDR3 is CASSLGGSPNEKLFF. CDR3 nucleotide sequence: TGTGCCAGCAGCTTGGGAGGATCCCCTAATGAAAAACTGTTTTTT.

The chain uses TRBV5-6 and TRBJ2-1; D possibly corresponds to TRBD2 (5 bases). Germline CDR1 and CDR2: SGHDT and YYEEEE. This CDR3 has 14 amino acids. V shed 4 bases and J shed 10 bases, with 18 bases lying between them. CDR3 DNA sequence: TGTGCCAGCAGCCGACCGCTGGTAGCGCACGAGCAGTTCTTC. Translated: CASSRPLVAHEQFF.

V gene TRBV5-1 combines with J gene TRBJ2-1; D remains ambiguous. CDR3 size: 15 residues. From germline, CDR1 is SGHRS and CDR2 YFSETQ. V lost 4 bases and J 0 bases, leaving 11 bases between the germline ends. The CDR3, as DNA: TGCGCCAGCAGCCTCGGAGCCTTCTCCTACAATGAGCAGTTCTTC. Translating gives CASSLGAFSYNEQFF.

The genes are TRBV5-4 and TRBJ1-2; TRBD1 agrees at 9 bases. The CDR3 is made up of 15 amino acids. V lost 2 bases, J lost 8 bases, and 10 bases stayed unmatched. CDR1 is SGHNT and CDR2 is YYREEE in the germline V gene (reference sequence). The DNA of the CDR3 is TGTGCCAGCAGCTTATACAGGGGGCGGCCAAGCGGCTACACCTTC. This encodes CASSLYRGRPSGYTF.

This rearrangement joins TRBV5-1 to TRBJ1-6; 10 bases fit TRBD1. The CDR3 sequence is 18 residues long. J gave up 0 bases and V 5 bases, and 8 bases lay outside the gene matches. CDR1 is SGHRS and CDR2 is YFSETQ in the germline V gene. The DNA for the CDR3 is TGCGCCAGCAGTACCGGACAGGGGGGAAGCTCCTATAATTCACCCCTCCACTTT. The encoded protein is CASSTGQGGSSYNSPLHF.

This rearrangement joins TRBV5-5 to TRBJ1-2; the match to TRBD1 covers 7 bases. Losses at the gene ends were 4 bases for V and 8 bases for J; bases not matched to a gene: 5. Germline CDR1 and CDR2: SGHKS and YYEKEE (reference sequence). This CDR3 spans 12 amino acids. For the CDR3, the DNA is TGTGCCAGCAGCCCACAGGGGAAAGGCTACACCTTC. Its protein product is CASSPQGKGYTF.

The rearrangement uses TRBV6-2 or TRBV6-3 and TRBJ2-1; a weak D match, TRBD2 (5 bases). Trimming stripped 4 bases from V and 10 bases from J, with 17 bases between. CDR1 and CDR2 (germline): MNHEY, SVGEGT. The CDR3 length is 14 residues. CDR3: CASSSRGLTWEQFF. The CDR3 bases are TGTGCCAGCAGTTCAAGAGGGCTGACGTGGGAGCAGTTCTTC.

The rearrangement links TRBV5-6 to TRBJ1-2; no clear D. The CDR3 loop spans 12 amino acids. Trimming took 0 bases from V and 7 from J, leaving 7 bases between them. Germline loops: CDR1 SGHDT, CDR2 YYEEEE. CDR3 loop: CASSLGAGGYTF. CDR3 DNA sequence: TGTGCCAGCAGCTTGGGGGCGGGTGGCTACACCTTC.

V and J are TRBV24-1 and TRBJ2-1; maybe TRBD2 (6 bases). Trimming left V 8 bases short and J 0 bases short, with 25 bases between. Germline V lookup: CDR1 KGHDR, CDR2 SFDVKD. The CDR3 is made up of 19 amino acids. The CDR3 here is CATNPPGPRRGSSYNEQFF. In DNA form, the CDR3 reads TGTGCCACCAATCCCCCTGGGCCCCGCCGGGGGAGCTCCTACAATGAGCAGTTCTTC.

For the CDR3, the DNA is TGCGCCAGCAGCCAAGAAGGGAGTCCCCGAACGCAGTACTTC. It is translated as CASSQEGSPRTQYF. This rearrangement joins TRBV4-1 to TRBJ2-4; TRBD2 is a possible D gene (5 bases). Looked up from germline, CDR1 is MGHRA and CDR2 is YSYEKL. Trimming removed 0 bases at V and 13 bases at J, with 16 bases between. There are 14 residues in the CDR3.

The V gene is TRBV2, the J gene TRBJ2-6; weak D call: TRBD1 (5 bases). With 1 base removed from V and 1 base from J, the gap between germline ends came to 14 bases. The CDR3 runs 18 residues. Germline V gene lookup returns CDR1 SNHLY and CDR2 FYNNEI. The CDR3 coding sequence is TGTGCCAGCAGTGAAGGTTACAGGCTACGTTCTGGGGCCAACGTCCTGACTTTC. It encodes CASSEGYRLRSGANVLTF.

The V and J genes are TRBV7-8 and TRBJ2-4; a possible D gene is TRBD1 (6 bases). The CDR3 has 16 residues. Germline CDR1 reads SGHVS; CDR2 reads FQNEAQ. The V end was cut by 5 bases, the J end by 6 bases, with 20 bases between. The CDR3 region has the DNA TGTGCCAGCAGCCCTCGGACAGACCCCAAAATAAACATTCAGTACTTC. This translates into CASSPRTDPKINIQYF.

The table lists this clone with a count of one. This chain joins TRBV30 and TRBJ2-1, with 10 bases identical to TRBD2. Germline V gene sequence: CDR1 GTSNPN, CDR2 SVGIG (reference sequence). V lost 2 bases to trimming and J lost 5 bases; unmatched junction nucleotides: 3. The CDR3 consists of 14 residues. The CDR3 DNA reads TGTGCCTGGAGTCTAGCGGGGGCTCACAATGAGCAGTTCTTC. Protein: CAWSLAGAHNEQFF.

The chain is built from TRBV10-1 and TRBJ1-1, with D possibly being TRBD1 (6 bases). The CDR3 runs 13 residues. The germline V and J ends were trimmed by 8 bases and 4 bases, with 14 bases remaining between them. Germline loops: CDR1 WNHNN, CDR2 SYGVQD (reference sequence). The CDR3 loop reads CASSLRGGTEAFF. The CDR3 DNA sequence: TGCGCCAGCTCCCTGAGGGGGGGCACTGAAGCTTTCTTT.